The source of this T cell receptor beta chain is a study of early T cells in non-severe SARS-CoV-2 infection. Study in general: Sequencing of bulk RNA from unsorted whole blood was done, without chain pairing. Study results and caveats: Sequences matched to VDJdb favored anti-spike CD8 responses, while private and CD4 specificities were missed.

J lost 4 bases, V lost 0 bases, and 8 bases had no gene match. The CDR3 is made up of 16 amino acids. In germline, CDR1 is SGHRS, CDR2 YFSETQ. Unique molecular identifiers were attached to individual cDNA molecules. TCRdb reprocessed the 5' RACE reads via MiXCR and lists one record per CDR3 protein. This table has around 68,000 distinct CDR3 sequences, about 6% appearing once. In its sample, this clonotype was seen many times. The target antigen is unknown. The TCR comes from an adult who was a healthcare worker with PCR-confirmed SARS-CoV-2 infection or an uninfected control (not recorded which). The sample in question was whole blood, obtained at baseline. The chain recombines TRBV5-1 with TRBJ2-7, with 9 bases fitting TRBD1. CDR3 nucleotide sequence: TGCGCCAGCAGCTTGGGGGGACAGGGAGGAATATACGAGCAGTACTTC. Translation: CASSLGGQGGIYEQYF.